The sequence of this T cell receptor beta chain was determined in a study of T cell responses to AZD1222 COVID-19 vaccine. Points from the study as a whole: Vaccine-associated CD4 TCRs ranged over spike, dominating at 160-218 and 743-854. There were mostly white British donors and more females than males, and clonal diversity was possibly underestimated.

Deletions cut 5 bases from V and 1 base from J, with 3 bases between. Germline-derived CDR1 and CDR2 are MDHEN and SYDVKM. The length of the CDR3 is 13 residues. Produced via immunoSEQ multiplex PCR; TCRdb's table is partial and in-frame only. In the table there are about 68,000 clones, about nine tenths of which are singletons. Points on this clone: The antigen is unknown.

The specimen comprised peripheral blood, sampled on day 0 of AZD1222 vaccination. V usage is TRBV28 and J usage is TRBJ2-6, with D unclear. The source of this sequence is an adult in good health. The CDR3 nucleotides read TGTGCCAGCAGTCGGTCTGGGGCCAACGTCCTGACTTTC. Translation: CASSRSGANVLTF.